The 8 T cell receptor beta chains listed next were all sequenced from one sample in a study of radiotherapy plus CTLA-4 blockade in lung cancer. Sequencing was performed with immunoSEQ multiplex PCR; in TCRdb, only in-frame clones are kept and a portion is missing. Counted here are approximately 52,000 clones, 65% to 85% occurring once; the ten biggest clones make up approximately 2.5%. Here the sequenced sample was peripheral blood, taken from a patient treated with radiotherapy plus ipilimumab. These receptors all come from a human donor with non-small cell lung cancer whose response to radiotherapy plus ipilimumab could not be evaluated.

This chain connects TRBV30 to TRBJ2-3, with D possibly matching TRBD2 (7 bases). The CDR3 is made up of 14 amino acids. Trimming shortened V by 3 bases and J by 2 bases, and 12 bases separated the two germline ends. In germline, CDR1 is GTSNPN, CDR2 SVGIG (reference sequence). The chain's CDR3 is CAWSRGGATDTQYF. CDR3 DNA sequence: TGTGCCTGGAGCAGGGGAGGGGCCACAGATACGCAGTATTTT.

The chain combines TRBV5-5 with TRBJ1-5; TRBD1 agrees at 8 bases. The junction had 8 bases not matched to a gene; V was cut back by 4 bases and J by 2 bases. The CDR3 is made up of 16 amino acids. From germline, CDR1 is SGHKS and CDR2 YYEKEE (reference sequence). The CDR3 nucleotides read TGTGCCAGCAGCATGGTAATGGGACAGGGCAATCAGCCCCAGCATTTT. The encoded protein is CASSMVMGQGNQPQHF.

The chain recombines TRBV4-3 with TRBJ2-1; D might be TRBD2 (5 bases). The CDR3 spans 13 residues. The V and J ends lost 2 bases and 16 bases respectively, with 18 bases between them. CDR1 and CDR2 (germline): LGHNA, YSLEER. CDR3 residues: CASSQLRGLAKFF. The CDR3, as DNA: TGCGCCAGCAGCCAACTTCGAGGACTGGCAAAATTCTTC.

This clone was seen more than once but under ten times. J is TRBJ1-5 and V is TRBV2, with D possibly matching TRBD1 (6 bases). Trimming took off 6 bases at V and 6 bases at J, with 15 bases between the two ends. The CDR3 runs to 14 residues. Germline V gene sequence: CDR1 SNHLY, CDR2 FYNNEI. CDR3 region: CASRDTGTGQPQHF. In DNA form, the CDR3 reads TGTGCCAGCAGGGATACAGGGACGGGTCAGCCCCAGCATTTT. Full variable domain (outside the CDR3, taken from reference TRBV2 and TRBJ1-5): EPEVTQTPSHQVTQMGQEVILRCVPISNHLYFYWYRQILGQKVEFLVSFYNNEISEKSEIFDDQFSVERPDGSNFTLKIRSTKLEDSAMYFCASRDTGTGQPQHFGDGTRLSIL.

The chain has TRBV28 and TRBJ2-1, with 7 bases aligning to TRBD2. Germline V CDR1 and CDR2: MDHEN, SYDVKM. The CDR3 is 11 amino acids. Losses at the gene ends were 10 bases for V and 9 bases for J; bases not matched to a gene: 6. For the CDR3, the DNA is TGTGCCACCGTCGGGAGGTTTGAGCAGTTCTTC. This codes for CATVGRFEQFF.

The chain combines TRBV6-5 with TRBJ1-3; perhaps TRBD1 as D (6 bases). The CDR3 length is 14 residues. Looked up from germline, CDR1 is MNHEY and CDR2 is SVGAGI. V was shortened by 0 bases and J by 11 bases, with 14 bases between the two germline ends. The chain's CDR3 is CASSYSRSGEAIYF. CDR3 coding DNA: TGTGCCAGCAGTTACTCGAGGTCAGGGGAAGCCATATATTTT.

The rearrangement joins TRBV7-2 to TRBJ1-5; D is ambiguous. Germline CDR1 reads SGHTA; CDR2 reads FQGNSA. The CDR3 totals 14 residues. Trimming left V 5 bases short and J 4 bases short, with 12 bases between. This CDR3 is CASSRSRSNQPQHF. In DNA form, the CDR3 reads TGTGCCAGCAGCCGATCTCGGAGTAATCAGCCCCAGCATTTT.

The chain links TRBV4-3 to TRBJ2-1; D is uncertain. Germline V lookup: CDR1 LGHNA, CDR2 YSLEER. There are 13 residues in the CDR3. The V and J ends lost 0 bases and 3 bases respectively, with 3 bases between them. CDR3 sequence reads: CASSQDSYNEQFF. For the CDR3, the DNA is TGCGCCAGCAGCCAAGACAGCTACAATGAGCAGTTCTTC.